Below are 31 T cell receptor beta chains sequenced from a single sample in a study of cytomegalovirus exposure and HLA in healthy donors. In the PCR, 60 Vbeta and 13 Jbeta primers were used. Generated by immunoSEQ multiplex PCR, the TCRdb table keeps only in-frame clones and is missing some. The sample gives about 120,000 clones, roughly 70% of which show up once; 11% is in the top ten. The sample consisted of PBMCs. All receptors come from a woman aged 45-65 years in good health and CMV-seropositive.

The chain recombines TRBV12-5 with TRBJ2-7, with D tentatively TRBD1 (5 bases). Germline CDR1 reads LGHNT; CDR2 reads FRNRAP. Trimming shortened V by 3 bases and J by 6 bases, and 12 bases separated the two germline ends. This CDR3 has 13 amino acids. The CDR3 loop is CASGFRQNFEQYF. CDR3 DNA sequence: TGTGCTAGTGGTTTTAGACAGAATTTCGAGCAGTACTTC. The full variable domain, with the rest looked up from reference TRBV12-5 and TRBJ2-7, is DARVTQTPRHKVTEMGQEVTMRCQPILGHNTVFWYRQTMMQGLELLAYFRNRAPLDDSGMPKDRFSAEMPDATLATLKIQPSEPRDSAVYFCASGFRQNFEQYFGPGTRLTVT.

This chain links TRBV28 with TRBJ2-1, with 12 bases identical to TRBD2. The CDR3 length is 16 residues. The V gene's germline CDR1 is MDHEN and CDR2 SYDVKM. Unmatched junction bases numbered 11, after V lost 6 bases and J lost 8 bases. CDR3 loop: CASRQTLAGGLHEQFF. The CDR3 DNA reads TGTGCCAGCAGACAAACACTAGCGGGAGGACTTCATGAGCAGTTCTTC.

This chain joins TRBV7-7 and TRBJ2-5; D may be TRBD1 (5 bases). This CDR3 has 15 residues. Germline CDR1 and CDR2: SSHAT and FNYEAQ (reference sequence). Trimming took off 0 bases at V and 4 bases at J, with 12 bases between the two ends. CDR3 DNA sequence: TGTGCCAGCAGCTTAGCGGTGGGAAGGGGAGAGACCCAGTACTTC. Residues: CASSLAVGRGETQYF. Full variable domain (missing parts from reference TRBV7-7 and TRBJ2-5): GAGVSQSPRYKVTKRGQDVTLRCDPISSHATLYWYQQALGQGPEFLTYFNYEAQPDKSGLPSDRFSAERPEGSISTLTIQRTEQRDSAMYRCASSLAVGRGETQYFGPGTRLLVL.

The chain uses TRBV23-1 and TRBJ1-2; 8 nucleotides align to TRBD1. TRBV23-1 belongs to the ORF category, with a function that is uncertain. V shed 2 bases, J shed 5 bases, and the junction held 7 bases outside the gene matches. CDR3 length: 15 residues. In DNA, the CDR3 is TGCGCCAGCAGTCAACAGGACAGGGAATGTTATGGCTACACCTTC. It codes for CASSQQDRECYGYTF.

This clone is a singleton in its sample. Mismatch with germline at one junction end may stem from a read error. The J gene is TRBJ1-2, the V gene TRBV29-1, with 7 bases lining up with TRBD1. CDR1 is SQVTM and CDR2 is ANQGSEA in the germline V gene. This CDR3 is built from 12 residues. The DNA of the CDR3 is TGCAGCGTCCAAGGGGGCGCCAATGGCTACGCCTTC. Protein sequence: CSVQGGANGYAF.

Details on this clone: The CDR3 carries no conserved terminal phenylalanine or tryptophan, so it likely arises from a read error. The chain links TRBV29-1 to TRBJ2-7; 11 bases align to TRBD2. Germline CDR1 and CDR2: SQVTM and ANQGSEA. Trimming at V came to 4 bases and at J to 4 bases, leaving 0 bases not matched to a gene. CDR3 length equals 12 residues. CDR3 region: CSVVAGGYEQYL. The CDR3 bases are TGCAGCGTTGTAGCGGGAGGGTACGAGCAGTACCTC.

The chain uses TRBV9 and TRBJ1-5, with 10 bases fitting TRBD1. The germline gives CDR1 SGDLS, CDR2 YYNGEE. CDR3 length: 16 residues. The V and J ends lost 0 bases and 5 bases, in that order; junction bases with no gene match: 5. CDR3 in amino acids: CASSVDDRGLYQPQHF. CDR3 coding DNA: TGTGCCAGCAGCGTAGATGACAGGGGGCTCTATCAGCCCCAGCATTTT.

This clone showed up just a few times. The J gene is TRBJ2-7, the V gene TRBV18; 8 positions match TRBD1. The CDR3 is made up of 14 amino acids. Losses at the gene ends were 4 bases for V and 7 bases for J; bases not matched to a gene: 9. The germline V gene has CDR1 KGHSH and CDR2 LQKENI. For the CDR3, the DNA is TGTGCCAGCTCACAATCCCGACAGGGGAAGGAGCAGTACTTC. This codes for CASSQSRQGKEQYF.

V gene TRBV4-2 combines with J gene TRBJ2-5; D might be TRBD1 (6 bases). The V gene lost 4 bases and the J gene lost 5 bases, with 11 bases spanning the gap. This CDR3 region has 13 residues. Per the germline V gene, CDR1 is LGHNA and CDR2 is YNFKEQ. The CDR3 sequence: CASSRDRMETQYF. The CDR3 region has the DNA TGTGCCAGCAGCCGAGACAGGATGGAGACCCAGTACTTC.

The chain recombines TRBV5-8 with TRBJ1-4; TRBD1 matches 8 bases. J was trimmed by 0 bases and V by 3 bases; bases with no gene match: 4. The length of the CDR3 is 16 residues. CDR1 is SGHTS, CDR2 YDEGEE, per germline. The CDR3 loop is CASSSKTGATNEKLFF. CDR3 sequence (DNA): TGTGCCAGCAGCTCGAAGACAGGGGCAACTAATGAAAAACTGTTTTTT.

This chain joins TRBV30 and TRBJ1-1; TRBD1 is a possible D gene (6 bases). V gave up 3 bases and J gave up 7 bases, with 21 bases separating them. Germline V gives CDR1 GTSNPN, CDR2 SVGIG (reference sequence). The CDR3 is 15 amino acids. CDR3 residues: CAWRRGGSVGSEAFF. In nucleotides, the CDR3 is TGTGCCTGGAGACGCGGGGGCAGTGTTGGGAGTGAAGCTTTCTTT.

The chain recombines TRBV5-6 with TRBJ2-7; 10 nucleotides agree with TRBD2. The CDR3 consists of 14 residues. Looked up from germline, CDR1 is SGHDT and CDR2 is YYEEEE. V was clipped by 7 bases and J by 4 bases; unmatched bases: 8. In DNA, the CDR3 is TGTGCCAGCTGCCTTAGAGCGGGAGGGTACGAGCAGTACTTC. It specifies CASCLRAGGYEQYF.

This clone was detected a few times. V usage is TRBV29-1 and J usage is TRBJ1-2, with D perhaps TRBD1 (6 bases). CDR1 and CDR2 from the germline V gene are SQVTM and ANQGSEA. The V gene lost 1 base and the J gene lost 5 bases, with 17 bases spanning the gap. The CDR3 contains 15 residues. The DNA for the CDR3 is TGCAGCGTTGAAGGTCGACCCGGGACACCGTATGGCTACACCTTC. This translates into CSVEGRPGTPYGYTF.

V is TRBV6-6 and J is TRBJ2-7; D might be TRBD2 (6 bases). The germline CDR1 and CDR2 sequences are MNHNY and SVGAGI (reference sequence). Deletions cut 5 bases from V and 7 bases from J, with 15 bases between. CDR3 size: 13 residues. CDR3 sequence reads: CASSGRTRGEQYF. The CDR3 DNA reads TGTGCCAGCAGTGGGAGGACCCGGGGGGAGCAGTACTTC.

This chain uses TRBV6-5 with TRBJ1-1, with 10 positions matching TRBD1. CDR3 length equals 15 residues. Trimming at V came to 6 bases and at J to 0 bases, leaving 4 bases not matched to a gene. Germline loops: CDR1 MNHEY, CDR2 SVGAGI. As DNA, the CDR3 is TGTGCCAGCAGCCGGGACAGGGGTGTGAACACTGAAGCTTTCTTT. Its protein is CASSRDRGVNTEAFF.

CDR3 coding DNA: TGCAGCGTATTAGCGGGATTCACAGATACGCAGTATTTT. Its translation: CSVLAGFTDTQYF. This rearrangement joins TRBV29-1 to TRBJ2-3; 8 nucleotides agree with TRBD2. Per the germline V gene, CDR1 is SQVTM and CDR2 is ANQGSEA. V lost 6 bases, J lost 2 bases, and 4 bases stayed unmatched. CDR3 length: 13 residues.

The CDR3 region has the DNA TGTGCCAGCTCACCAACAGGGATAGAAGAGACCCAGTACTTC. Residues: CASSPTGIEETQYF. V gene TRBV18 combines with J gene TRBJ2-5; D is possibly TRBD1 (6 bases). Germline V CDR1 and CDR2: KGHSH, LQKENI. V was trimmed by 2 bases and J by 3 bases, leaving 10 bases between them. The CDR3 sequence is 14 residues long.

V usage is TRBV18 and J usage is TRBJ2-3; weak D call: TRBD1 (6 bases). The CDR3 length is 15 residues. Germline V gene sequence: CDR1 KGHSH, CDR2 LQKENI. The V end was cut by 4 bases, the J end by 0 bases, with 11 bases between. CDR3 in DNA: TGTGCCAGCTCACGGACAGCGCCTAGCACAGATACGCAGTATTTT. It yields the protein CASSRTAPSTDTQYF.

The chain uses TRBV19 and TRBJ1-5; perhaps TRBD1 as D (6 bases). Germline V gene data show CDR1 as LNHDA and CDR2 as SQIVND (reference sequence). Trimming stripped 4 bases from V and 4 bases from J, with 14 bases between. The CDR3 spans 15 residues. CDR3 sequence (DNA): TGTGCCAGTAGTACCCAGTCACAGGGAAATCAGCCCCAGCATTTT. It encodes CASSTQSQGNQPQHF.

This chain joins TRBV5-5 and TRBJ2-1, with D possibly TRBD1 on 6 matching bases. The ends were cut back, 2 bases at V and 4 bases at J, with 13 bases in the middle. From germline, CDR1 is SGHKS and CDR2 YYEKEE (reference sequence). There are 15 residues in the CDR3. For the CDR3, the DNA is TGTGCCAGCAGCTTCGAGGGGACACGATACAATGAGCAGTTCTTC. This translates into CASSFEGTRYNEQFF.

The chain recombines TRBV19 with TRBJ1-1; maybe TRBD1 (6 bases). Trimming took off 7 bases at V and 6 bases at J, with 15 bases between the two ends. CDR3 size: 13 residues. The germline CDR1 and CDR2 sequences are LNHDA and SQIVND (reference sequence). CDR3 residues: CASIMTGMSEAFF. The DNA of the CDR3 is TGTGCCAGTATTATGACAGGAATGTCTGAAGCTTTCTTT.

This clone was observed a few times. The CDR3 sequence is CASKQGVSNEKLFF. The CDR3 bases are TGTGCCAGCAAACAGGGGGTGTCTAATGAAAAACTGTTTTTT. V is TRBV6-1 and J is TRBJ1-4, with 8 nucleotides matching TRBD1. This CDR3 is built from 14 residues. The germline V gene has CDR1 MNHNS and CDR2 SASEGT. The junction had 4 bases not matched to a gene; V was cut back by 7 bases and J by 3 bases.

In this sample, this clone turned up a few times. V and J are TRBV28 and TRBJ1-2; unclear D gene. Germline lookup yields CDR1 MDHEN and CDR2 SYDVKM. Trimming pared 6 bases from V and 8 bases from J, leaving 7 bases between. This CDR3 has 10 amino acids. Here the CDR3 reads CASSKRGYTF. As DNA, the CDR3 is TGTGCCAGCAGCAAGCGAGGCTACACCTTC.

The chain carries TRBV14 and TRBJ1-1; no definite D call. Germline CDR1 SGHDN, CDR2 FVKESK. The CDR3 has 12 residues. The V and J ends lost 4 bases and 0 bases respectively, with 3 bases between them. CDR3: CASSPVNTEAFF. Here the CDR3 DNA reads TGTGCCAGCAGCCCAGTGAACACTGAAGCTTTCTTT.

The J gene is TRBJ2-5, the V gene TRBV4-1; 8 bases are shared with TRBD1. Germline V gene sequence: CDR1 MGHRA, CDR2 YSYEKL. The CDR3 has 18 amino acids. With V trimmed by 3 bases and J by 0 bases, 12 bases remained unmatched. DNA for the CDR3: TGCGCCAGCAGCCACTACTTCGCCCAGGGGGCGGACCAAGAGACCCAGTACTTC. Residues: CASSHYFAQGADQETQYF.

The chain uses TRBV5-1 and TRBJ2-3, with D tentatively TRBD1 (6 bases). V shed 2 bases and J shed 2 bases, with 9 bases lying between them. Looked up from germline, CDR1 is SGHRS and CDR2 is YFSETQ. CDR3 length: 14 residues. The CDR3 loop is CASSFRTDTDTQYF. CDR3 sequence (DNA): TGCGCCAGCAGCTTCAGGACAGACACAGATACGCAGTATTTT.

The genes are TRBV2 and TRBJ1-5; no clear D. The CDR3 totals 13 residues. With 6 bases removed from V and 7 bases from J, the gap between germline ends came to 13 bases. The germline V gene encodes CDR1 SNHLY and CDR2 FYNNEI. The chain's CDR3 is CASSQREEQPQHF. The CDR3 nucleotides read TGTGCCAGCAGCCAACGAGAGGAACAGCCCCAGCATTTT.

The V gene is TRBV11-2, the J gene TRBJ2-5, with D possibly TRBD1 on 5 matching bases. The CDR3 is 14 amino acids. Per germline, CDR1 SGHAT and CDR2 FQNNGV. The V and J ends lost 5 bases and 1 base respectively, with 11 bases between them. The CDR3 protein is CASSPGHTQETQYF. The CDR3 DNA sequence: TGTGCCAGCAGCCCCGGACATACCCAAGAGACCCAGTACTTC.

The chain recombines TRBV29-1 with TRBJ2-5; perhaps TRBD1 as D (6 bases). CDR3 size: 15 residues. The ends were cut back, 6 bases at V and 5 bases at J, with 22 bases in the middle. CDR1 is SQVTM, CDR2 ANQGSEA, per germline. The CDR3 DNA sequence: TGCAGCGTCCGAGACTCGACAGGATCACGGGAGACCCAGTACTTC. As protein: CSVRDSTGSRETQYF.

This clone has just a few counts. The chain employs TRBV7-2 and TRBJ1-2, with D perhaps TRBD1 (5 bases). The CDR3 has 14 amino acids. The V and J ends lost 5 bases and 6 bases respectively, with 16 bases between them. Germline V lookup: CDR1 SGHTA, CDR2 FQGNSA. The CDR3 DNA is TGTGCCAGCAGCCCTAGGGGAGGGTGGGATGGCTACACCTTC. This translates into CASSPRGGWDGYTF.

This sequence joins TRBV7-8 and TRBJ2-7, with 13 bases lining up with TRBD2. Germline lookup yields CDR1 SGHVS and CDR2 FQNEAQ. V was pared by 4 bases and J by 5 bases, with 8 bases of the junction left unmatched. This CDR3 comprises 16 residues. In DNA, the CDR3 is TGTGCCAGCAGCTCCGCGACTAGCGGGAGGACGAACGAGCAGTACTTC. Translation gives CASSSATSGRTNEQYF.